These T cell receptor beta chains were read from a single sample in a study of cytomegalovirus exposure and HLA in healthy donors. TCRdb's table, derived via immunoSEQ multiplex PCR, lists solely in-frame clones and lacks some. Here the sample spans about 200,000 clones, roughly 82% being singletons. The source material was PBMCs. These receptor sequences come from a middle-aged man in good health and CMV-seropositive. Both conserved end residues are part of each CDR3. D genes are given only for firm matches. Rows give clone size only sometimes, using once, few, many, or a class for an expanded clone.

CDR3aa	CDR3nt	v_gene	abundance	d_gene	j_gene
CASSEVRGSPTDTQYF	TGCGCCAGCAGTGAGGTTCGCGGGAGTCCCACAGATACGCAGTATTTT	TRBV10-1	.	TRBD2	TRBJ2-3
CASSLGGTSATQYF	TGTGCCAGCAGCTTAGGGGGTACTAGCGCTACGCAGTATTTT	TRBV11-2	once	TRBD2	TRBJ2-3
CASSQGQGQLNEAFF	TGCGCCAGCAGCCAAGGACAGGGCCAATTAAATGAAGCTTTCTTT	TRBV4-1	few	TRBD1	TRBJ1-1
CASSVGGGSSYNEQFF	TGTGCCAGCAGCGTAGGAGGAGGGAGCTCCTACAATGAGCAGTTCTTC	TRBV9	.	.	TRBJ2-1
CASIQPGADTQYF	TGTGCCAGCATTCAACCAGGGGCAGATACGCAGTATTTT	TRBV6-5	.	.	TRBJ2-3
CASSLTGGVKGYTF	TGTGCCAGCAGCTTGACGGGGGGAGTAAAAGGCTACACCTTC	TRBV5-4	once	.	TRBJ1-2
CASSLAIYRDRGYHEQYF	TGTGCCAGCAGCTTGGCCATATATCGGGACAGGGGTTACCACGAGCAGTACTTC	TRBV5-6	few	TRBD1	TRBJ2-7
CATSRESVTQYF	TGTGCCACCAGCAGAGAGAGCGTTACGCAGTATTTT	TRBV15	.	.	TRBJ2-3
CASSETENTEAFF	TGTGCCAGCAGCGAAACAGAGAACACTGAAGCTTTCTTT	TRBV7-8	.	.	TRBJ1-1
CASSIGTTRGDTQYF	TGTGCCAGCAGCATTGGGACAACACGGGGAGATACGCAGTATTTT	TRBV9	.	.	TRBJ2-3